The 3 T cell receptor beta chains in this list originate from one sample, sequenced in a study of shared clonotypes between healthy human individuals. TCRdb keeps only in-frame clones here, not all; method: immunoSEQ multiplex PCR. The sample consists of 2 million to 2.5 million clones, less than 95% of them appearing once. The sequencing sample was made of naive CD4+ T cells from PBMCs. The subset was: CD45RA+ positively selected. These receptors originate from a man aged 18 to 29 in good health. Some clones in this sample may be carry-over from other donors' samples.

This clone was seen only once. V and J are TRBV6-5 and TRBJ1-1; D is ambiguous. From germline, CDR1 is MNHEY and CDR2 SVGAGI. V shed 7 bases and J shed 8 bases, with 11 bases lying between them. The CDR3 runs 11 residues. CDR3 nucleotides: TGTGCCAGCACCCTCGGCAGGGAAGCTTTCTTT. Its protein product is CASTLGREAFF.

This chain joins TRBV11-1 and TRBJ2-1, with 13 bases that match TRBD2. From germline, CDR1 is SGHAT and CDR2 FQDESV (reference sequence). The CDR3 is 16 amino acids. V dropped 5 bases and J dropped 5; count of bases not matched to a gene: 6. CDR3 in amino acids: CASSVPGLAGHNEQFF. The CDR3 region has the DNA TGTGCCAGCAGCGTCCCGGGACTAGCGGGGCACAATGAGCAGTTCTTC.

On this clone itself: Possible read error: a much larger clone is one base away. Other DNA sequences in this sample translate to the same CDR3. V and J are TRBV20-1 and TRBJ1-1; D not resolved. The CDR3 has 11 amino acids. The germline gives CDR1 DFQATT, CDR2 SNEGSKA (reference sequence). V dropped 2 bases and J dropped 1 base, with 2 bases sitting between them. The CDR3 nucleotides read TGCAGTGCTAGATGGAACACTGAAGCTTTCTTT. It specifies CSARWNTEAFF.